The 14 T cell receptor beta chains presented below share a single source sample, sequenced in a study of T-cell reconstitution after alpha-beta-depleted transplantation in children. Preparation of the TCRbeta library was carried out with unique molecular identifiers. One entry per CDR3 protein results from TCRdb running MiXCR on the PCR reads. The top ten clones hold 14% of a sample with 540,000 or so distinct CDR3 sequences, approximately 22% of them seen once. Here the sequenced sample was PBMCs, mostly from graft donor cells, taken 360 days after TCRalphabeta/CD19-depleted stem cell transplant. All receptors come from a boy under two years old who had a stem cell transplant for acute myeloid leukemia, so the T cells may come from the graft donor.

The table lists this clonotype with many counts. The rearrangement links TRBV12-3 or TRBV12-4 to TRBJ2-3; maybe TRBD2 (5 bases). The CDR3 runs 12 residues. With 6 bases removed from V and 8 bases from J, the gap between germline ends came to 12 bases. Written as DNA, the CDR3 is TGTGCCAGCAGACGGCCCGCGGGTACGCAGTATTTT. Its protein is CASRRPAGTQYF.

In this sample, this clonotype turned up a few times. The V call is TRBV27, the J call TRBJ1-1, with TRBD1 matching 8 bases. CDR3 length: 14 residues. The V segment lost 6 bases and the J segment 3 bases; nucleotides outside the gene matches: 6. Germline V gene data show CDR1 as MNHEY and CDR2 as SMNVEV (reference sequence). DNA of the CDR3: TGTGCCAGCAGGACAGGGGTTCGGTACACTGAAGCTTTCTTT. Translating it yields CASRTGVRYTEAFF.

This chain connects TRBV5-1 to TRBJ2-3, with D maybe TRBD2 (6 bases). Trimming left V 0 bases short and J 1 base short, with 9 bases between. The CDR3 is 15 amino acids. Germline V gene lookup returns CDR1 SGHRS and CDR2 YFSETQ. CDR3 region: CASSLDRRGTDTQYF. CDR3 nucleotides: TGCGCCAGCAGCTTGGACAGGAGGGGCACAGATACGCAGTATTTT.

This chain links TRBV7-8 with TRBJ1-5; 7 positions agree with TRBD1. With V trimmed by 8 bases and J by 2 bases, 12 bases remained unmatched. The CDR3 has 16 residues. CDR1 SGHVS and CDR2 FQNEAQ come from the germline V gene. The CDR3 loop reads CASGQGTAQGNQPQHF. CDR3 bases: TGTGCCAGCGGCCAAGGGACAGCCCAAGGCAATCAGCCCCAGCATTTT.

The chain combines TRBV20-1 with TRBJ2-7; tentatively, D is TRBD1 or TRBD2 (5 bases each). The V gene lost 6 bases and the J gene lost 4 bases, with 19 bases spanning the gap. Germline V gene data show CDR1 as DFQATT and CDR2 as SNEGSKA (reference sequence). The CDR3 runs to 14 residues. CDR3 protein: CSALPGRQSYEQYV. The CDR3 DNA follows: TGCAGTGCCCTACCGGGACGGCAATCTTACGAGCAGTACGTC.

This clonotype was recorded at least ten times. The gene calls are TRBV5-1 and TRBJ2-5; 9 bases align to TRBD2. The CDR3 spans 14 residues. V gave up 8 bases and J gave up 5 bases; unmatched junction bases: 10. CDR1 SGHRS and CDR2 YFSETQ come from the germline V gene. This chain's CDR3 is CASSTRTSVETQYF. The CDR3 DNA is TGCGCCAGTTCTACCCGGACTAGCGTGGAGACCCAGTACTTC. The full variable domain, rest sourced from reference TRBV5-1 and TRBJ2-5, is KAGVTQTPRYLIKTRGQQVTLSCSPISGHRSVSWYQQTPGQGLQFLFEYFSETQRNKGNFPGRFSGRQFSNSRSEMNVSTLELGDSALYLCASSTRTSVETQYFGPGTRLLVL.

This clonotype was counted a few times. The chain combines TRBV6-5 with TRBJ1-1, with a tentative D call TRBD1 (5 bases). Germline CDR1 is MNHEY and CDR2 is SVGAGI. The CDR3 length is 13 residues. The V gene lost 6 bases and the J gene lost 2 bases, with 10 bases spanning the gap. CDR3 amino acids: CASSTTENTEAFF. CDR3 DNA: TGTGCCAGCAGCACGACAGAAAACACTGAAGCTTTCTTT.

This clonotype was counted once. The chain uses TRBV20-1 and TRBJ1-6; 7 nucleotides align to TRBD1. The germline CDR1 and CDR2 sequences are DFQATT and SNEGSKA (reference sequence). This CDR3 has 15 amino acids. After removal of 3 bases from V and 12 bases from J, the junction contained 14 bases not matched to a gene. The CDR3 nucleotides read TGCAGTGCTAGCAACAGGGGCTTCCTGACTTTACCCCTCCACTTT. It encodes CSASNRGFLTLPLHF.

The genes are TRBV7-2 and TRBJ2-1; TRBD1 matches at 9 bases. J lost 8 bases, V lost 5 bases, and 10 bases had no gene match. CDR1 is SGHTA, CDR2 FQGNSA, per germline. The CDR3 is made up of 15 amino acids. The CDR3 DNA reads TGTGCCAGCAGCGCCGGACAGGGGATCAGGGATGAGCAGTTCTTC. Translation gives CASSAGQGIRDEQFF. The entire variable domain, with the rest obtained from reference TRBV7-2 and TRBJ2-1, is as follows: GAGVSQSPSNKVTEKGKDVELRCDPISGHTALYWYRQSLGQGLEFLIYFQGNSAPDKSGLPSDRFSAERTGGSVSTLTIQRTQQEDSAVYLCASSAGQGIRDEQFFGPGTRLTVL.

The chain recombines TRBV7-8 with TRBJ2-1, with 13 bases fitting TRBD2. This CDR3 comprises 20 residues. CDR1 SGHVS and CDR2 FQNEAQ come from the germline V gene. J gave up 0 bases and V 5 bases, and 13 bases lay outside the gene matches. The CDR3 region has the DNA TGTGCCAGCAGCGTTAGCTGGACTAGCGGGGGTGACAGCTCCTACAATGAGCAGTTCTTC. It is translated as CASSVSWTSGGDSSYNEQFF.

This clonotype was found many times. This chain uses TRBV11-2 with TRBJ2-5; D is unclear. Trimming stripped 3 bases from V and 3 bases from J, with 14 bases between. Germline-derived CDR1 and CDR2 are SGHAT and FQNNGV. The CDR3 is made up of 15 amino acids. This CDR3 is CASSFGSRSEETQYF. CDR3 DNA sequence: TGTGCCAGCAGCTTTGGAAGCCGCAGTGAAGAGACCCAGTACTTC.

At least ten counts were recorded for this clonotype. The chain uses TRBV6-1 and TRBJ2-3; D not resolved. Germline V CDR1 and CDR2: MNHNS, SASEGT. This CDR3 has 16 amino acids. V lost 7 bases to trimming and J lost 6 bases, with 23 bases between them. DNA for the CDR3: TGTGCCAGCACCCAGGCTTGGCCCTCACCACTGGATACGCAGTATTTT. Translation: CASTQAWPSPLDTQYF.

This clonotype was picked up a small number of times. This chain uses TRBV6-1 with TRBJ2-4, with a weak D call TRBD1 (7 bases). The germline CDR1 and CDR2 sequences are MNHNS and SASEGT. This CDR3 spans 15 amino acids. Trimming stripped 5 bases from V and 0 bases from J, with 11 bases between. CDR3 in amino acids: CASSRQGLAKNIQYF. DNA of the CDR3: TGTGCCAGCAGTAGACAGGGACTAGCCAAAAACATTCAGTACTTC.

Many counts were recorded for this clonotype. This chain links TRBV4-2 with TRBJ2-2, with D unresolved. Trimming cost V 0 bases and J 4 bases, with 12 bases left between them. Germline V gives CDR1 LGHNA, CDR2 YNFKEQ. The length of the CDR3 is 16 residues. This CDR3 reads CASSQEYSVTTGELFF. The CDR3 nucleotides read TGTGCCAGCAGCCAAGAATACTCCGTTACCACCGGGGAGCTGTTTTTT.